This TCR beta chain is drawn from a study of CD8 T cells in ankylosing spondylitis. One entry per CDR3 protein, called by TCRdb with MiXCR from the 5' RACE reads. The sample shows 450,000 or so distinct CDR3 sequences, 26% of them seen only once. The length of the CDR3 is 14 residues. V lost 5 bases and J 8 bases, leaving 16 bases between the germline ends. CDR1 and CDR2 from the germline V gene are LGHNA and YNFKEQ. Study observations and caveats: What appeared characteristic of ankylosing spondylitis blood was a TCR beta motif of several highly homologous variants.

This clonotype was observed at least ten times. The antigen remains undetermined. The chain links TRBV4-2 to TRBJ2-1; D possibly uses TRBD1 or TRBD2 (6 bases each). This clonotype originated in a male donor with ankylosing spondylitis. Sequenced material: blood, either unsorted or a sorted T cell fraction (not recorded which). CDR3: CASSARRGGHEQFF. CDR3 in DNA: TGTGCCAGCAGCGCACGGCGAGGGGGGCATGAGCAGTTCTTC.